Reported below is one TCR beta chain. What antigen it recognizes has not been identified. Base qualities are not provided; no much larger clone lies one nucleotide away. The CDR3 spans 15 residues, from the cysteine through the phenylalanine. Only CDR3 DNA remains: 45 bases, in frame from the first base. Unmatched junction bases come to 10, with V trimmed by 8 bases and J by 0 bases. The germline V gene (reference sequence) specifies MNHEY as CDR1 and SMNVEV as CDR2. The donors were healthy, HIV-negative adults with no recently reported acute infections or vaccinations. All donors were Caucasian adults living in Nashville, Tennessee, USA. In the unsorted samples, tens of millions of PBMCs were counted, and genomic DNA was extracted using the QIAamp DNA Blood Mini kit. Blood was collected by leukapheresis, and PBMCs were isolated by Ficoll-Histopaque density gradient centrifugation and then cryopreserved in liquid nitrogen vapor phase.

This record comes from a study of shared clonotypes between healthy human individuals (dated by TCRdb to 2018 to 2021). Regarding the research as a whole: A few men and two women, aged 18 to 49 years, made up the cohort. Different laboratories and diverse techniques were used to prepare libraries and sequence TCR repertoires, to increase sequencing depth and limit assay-specific biases. To estimate repertoire size and how much clonotype sharing occurs between individuals, the study deeply sequenced the blood TCR repertoires of five healthy adults. Leukapheresis yielded between about 0.85 and 9 billion PBMCs per donor.

TCR CDR3 regions were amplified from genomic DNA by multiplex PCR using the deep immunoSEQ assay. Extracted genomic DNA from each cell subset was distributed evenly across all wells of several immunoSEQ 96-well plates, and each plate was treated as a replicate. For unsorted PBMC, approximately 0.3 ug of genomic DNA, equivalent to about 32,000 T cell genomes, went into each replicate PCR. Genomic DNA from unsorted PBMC was sequenced over ten immunoSEQ deep assay plates. Purified libraries were quantified with a Qubit 3.0 fluorometer, sized on a Bioanalyzer 2100, and re-quantified with the KAPA Library Quantification kit. A separate single-read 150-cycle Illumina NextSeq 550 flow cell was used to sequence each immunoSEQ 96-well plate. On the authors' methods: Because only junctional sequences without quality scores were contained in the immunoSEQ output, filtering matching that applied to full-length reads could not be performed. Sequences were annotated with PyIR, a Python wrapper for IgBLAST v1.9, using IMGT germline references to assign V/J genes and CDR3. Any read was removed if the V/J assignment was weak (E-value above 1e-6), the CDR3 was missing, or the read contained stop codons, out-of-frame junctions, or ambiguous translated residues. V3J clonotypes were defined as sequences sharing the same inferred V gene, J gene, and CDR3 amino acid sequence. To compute the percentage overlap between repertoires, the number of shared unique clonotypes was divided by the size of the smaller repertoire. RTK rarefaction, the Chao1 estimator, and Recon v2.1 estimates of unobserved clonotypes were used to assess repertoire richness. In TCRdb, the immuneACCESS table is reduced to in-frame sequences with V and J assigned. These tables do not hold every clone; where another copy was compared, an unresolved V gene accounts for under half, and the others remain unexplained. V, J and clone size derive from that table, while D and trimming were established from the DNA sequence. The table for this sample lists more than 400,000 clones; approximately 80% of them were counted only once. Jointly, the top ten make up around 11% of the sample.

Study-level results and caveats: Pairwise subsampling led to the expectation that sequencing depth would affect the degree of clonotype sharing among donors. Sampling was limited to blood, and TCR repertoires in tissue likely differ from TCR repertoires in blood. Because the study included only a small number of donors, the genetic and exposure-history diversity represented was limited.

This clonotype was sampled from a woman aged 35 to 49 in good health. Some clones in this sample may be carry-over from other donors' samples. The chain links TRBV27 with TRBJ2-7; TRBD2 agrees with 7 junctional bases. Sample: PBMCs. The CDR3 corresponds to CASAKYSGSSYEQYF. The nucleotide sequence is TGTGCCAGCGCAAAGTATAGCGGGTCCTCCTACGAGCAGTACTTC.